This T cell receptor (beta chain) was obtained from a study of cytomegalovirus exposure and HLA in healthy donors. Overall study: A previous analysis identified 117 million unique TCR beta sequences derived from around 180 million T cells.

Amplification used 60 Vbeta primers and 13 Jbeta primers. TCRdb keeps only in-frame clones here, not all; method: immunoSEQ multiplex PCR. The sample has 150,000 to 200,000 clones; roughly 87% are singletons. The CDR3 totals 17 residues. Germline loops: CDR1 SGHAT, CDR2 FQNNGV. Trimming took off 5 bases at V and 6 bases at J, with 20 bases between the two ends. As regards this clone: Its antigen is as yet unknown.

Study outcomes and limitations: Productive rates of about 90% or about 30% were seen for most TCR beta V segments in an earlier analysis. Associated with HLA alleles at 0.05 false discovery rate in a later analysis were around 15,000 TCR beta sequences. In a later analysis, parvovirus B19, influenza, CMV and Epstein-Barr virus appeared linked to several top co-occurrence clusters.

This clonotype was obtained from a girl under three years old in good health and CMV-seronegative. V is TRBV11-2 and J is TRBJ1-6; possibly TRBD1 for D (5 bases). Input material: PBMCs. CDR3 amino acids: CASSQGLTNTRNSPLHF. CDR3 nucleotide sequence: TGTGCCAGCAGCCAGGGACTTACCAATACGCGTAATTCACCCCTCCACTTT.